A single sample is the source of the 3 T cell receptor beta chains below, sequenced in a study of blood T cell repertoires in COVID-19. Assay used: immunoSEQ multiplex PCR; TCRdb lists only in-frame clones, some missing. The sample gives some 130,000 clones, about 88% of which show up once; roughly 5% is in the top ten. The sequenced material came from peripheral blood. Receptors were obtained from a man aged 55 to 70 with COVID-19, enrolled during active disease.

V usage is TRBV9 and J usage is TRBJ2-7; the D gene is possibly TRBD2 (6 bases). The germline gives CDR1 SGDLS, CDR2 YYNGEE. The V and J ends lost 1 base and 7 bases respectively, with 12 bases between them. This CDR3 contains 13 residues. The CDR3 DNA is TGTGCCAGCAGCGTAACGGGAGACTTGGAGCAGTACTTC. This gives the protein CASSVTGDLEQYF.

This chain joins TRBV7-8 and TRBJ1-2; D gene unclear. The CDR3 runs to 13 residues. V was shortened by 1 base and J by 0 bases, with 3 bases between the two germline ends. From germline, CDR1 is SGHVS and CDR2 FQNEAQ. CDR3 bases: TGTGCCAGCAGCTTAGACTCTAACTATGGCTACACCTTC. This codes for CASSLDSNYGYTF.

This chain connects TRBV30 to TRBJ2-2, with a possible D match to TRBD1 (6 bases). Germline V gene sequence: CDR1 GTSNPN, CDR2 SVGIG (reference sequence). The CDR3 contains 14 residues. Trimming removed 3 bases from V and 3 bases from J, with 11 bases in between. For the CDR3, the DNA is TGTGCCTGGAGGTCCAGGGGTGACACCGGGGAGCTGTTTTTT. This codes for CAWRSRGDTGELFF.